The present entry profiles one TCR beta chain with its context. Its antigen is unknown. The data stem from a study of blood T cells in healthy people across ages. Overall study results and limits: In older individuals, TCR beta diversity per million T cells was lower, falling roughly linearly with age. Possibly, changes in expanded clonotypes were confounded because donor CMV status was unknown.

The CDR3 has 11 amino acids. Germline CDR1 and CDR2: SNHLY and FYNNEI. Trimming removed 4 bases at V and 13 bases at J, with 13 bases between. The second PCR ran roughly 7 to 12 cycles with a sample-barcoded 5' primer and J-beta primers. TCRdb reprocessed the 5' RACE reads via MiXCR and lists one record per CDR3 protein. Of 700,000 to 900,000 distinct CDR3 sequences listed, 53% are singletons. Donors each provided around 9 milliliters of peripheral blood. The material sequenced was blood. The V call is TRBV2, the J call TRBJ2-5, with D maybe TRBD1 (7 bases). This sequence originates from an elderly man in good health. CDR3 region: CASSVGQRVYF. The CDR3 DNA sequence: TGTGCCAGCAGTGTGGGACAGCGGGTGTACTTC.